Below, one T cell receptor (beta chain) is given with its context. The entry originates in a study of blood T cell repertoires in COVID-19. About the study: Whether acute or convalescent, the COVID-19 samples came from the United States, Italy and Spain. PBMCs, B-cell-depleted T cells, or T cells were the source of the cDNA or gDNA that made up the material.

The ends were cut back, 1 base at V and 0 bases at J, with 8 bases in the middle. The CDR3 loop spans 15 amino acids. Germline CDR1 reads SNHLY; CDR2 reads FYNNEI. Per the original data handling: Reference gene primer amplification yielded estimated nucleated cell counts. This table comes from immunoSEQ multiplex PCR, and its TCRdb copy is limited to in-frame clones, with some not included. That table supplies the V and J calls and clone size; D and trimming were determined from the DNA. The profile covers roughly 30,000 clones, with roughly nine tenths appearing a single time and 25% to 30% taken by the ten largest.

The V call is TRBV2, the J call TRBJ2-3; tentatively, D is TRBD2 (5 bases). Sequenced sample: peripheral blood. This sequence was found in an older man with acute or convalescent COVID-19. The DNA for the CDR3 is TGTGCCAGCAGTGAAGAAGCGGCTAGCACAGATACGCAGTATTTT. This sequence encodes CASSEEAASTDTQYF.